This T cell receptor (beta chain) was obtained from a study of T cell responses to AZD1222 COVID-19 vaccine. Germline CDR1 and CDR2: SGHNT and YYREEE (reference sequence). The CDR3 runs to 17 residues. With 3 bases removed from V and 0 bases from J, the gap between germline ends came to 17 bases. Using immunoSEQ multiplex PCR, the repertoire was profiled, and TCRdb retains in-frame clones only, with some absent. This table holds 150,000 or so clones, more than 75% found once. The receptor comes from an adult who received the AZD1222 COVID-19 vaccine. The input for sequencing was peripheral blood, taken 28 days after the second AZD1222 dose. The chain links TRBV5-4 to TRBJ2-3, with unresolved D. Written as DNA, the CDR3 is TGTGCCAGCAGCTCTAAAGCGCAGTTACCTAGCACAGATACGCAGTATTTT. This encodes CASSSKAQLPSTDTQYF.